The entry below gives a single T cell receptor (beta chain) sequence along with its context. The sample is drawn from a study of shared clonotypes between healthy human individuals. Libraries were prepared by immunoSEQ multiplex PCR; TCRdb keeps only in-frame clonotypes and omits some of them. The table records about 750,000 clones, about 92% of them present only once. Naivety among CD8 cells was defined by CD45RO negativity and positive CCR7 selection, thereby excluding terminally differentiated effector memory CD45RA+ cells. This CDR3 spans 13 amino acids. V was trimmed by 4 bases and J by 0 bases, leaving 7 bases between them. Per the germline V gene, CDR1 is SGHNT and CDR2 is YYREEE (reference sequence).

This chain joins TRBV5-4 and TRBJ2-5; D not certain. The source is a man aged 30-40 years in good health. Input material: naive CD8+ T cells sorted from blood. In DNA form, the CDR3 reads TGTGCCAGCAGCGTCACAAACCAAGAGACCCAGTACTTC. Its translation: CASSVTNQETQYF.